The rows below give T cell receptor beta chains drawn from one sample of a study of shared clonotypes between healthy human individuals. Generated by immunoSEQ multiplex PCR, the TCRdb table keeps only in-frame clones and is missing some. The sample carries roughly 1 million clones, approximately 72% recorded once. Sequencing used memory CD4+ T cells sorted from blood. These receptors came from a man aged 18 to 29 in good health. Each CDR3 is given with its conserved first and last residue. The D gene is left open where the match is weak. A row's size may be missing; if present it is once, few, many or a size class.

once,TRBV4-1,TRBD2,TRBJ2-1,CASSQEPSGDNEQFF,TGCGCCAGCAGCCAAGAACCTAGCGGGGACAATGAGCAGTTCTTC
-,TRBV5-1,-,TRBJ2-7,CASSFGIYEQYF,TGCGCCAGCAGCTTCGGAATCTACGAGCAGTACTTC
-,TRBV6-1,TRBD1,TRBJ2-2,CASRRQGHGELFF,TGTGCCAGCAGACGACAGGGGCACGGGGAGCTGTTTTTT
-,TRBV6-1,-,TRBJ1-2,CASTQGRIYGYTF,TGTGCCAGCACACAGGGCAGGATCTATGGCTACACCTTC
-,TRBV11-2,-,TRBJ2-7,CASSNRGRSYEQYF,TGTGCCAGCAGTAACCGGGGCAGAAGCTACGAGCAGTACTTC
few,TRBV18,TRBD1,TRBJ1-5,CASSPPGQGTQPQHF,TGTGCCAGCTCACCGCCTGGACAGGGAACGCAGCCCCAGCATTTT
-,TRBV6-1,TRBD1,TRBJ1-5,CASSAGTGWYQPQHF,TGTGCCAGCAGTGCCGGGACAGGGTGGTACCAGCCCCAGCATTTT
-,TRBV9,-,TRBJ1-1,CASSQLPGQNTEAFF,TGTGCCAGCAGCCAACTTCCGGGACAGAACACTGAAGCTTTCTTT
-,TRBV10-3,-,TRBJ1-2,CAISGTGSYGYTF,TGTGCCATCAGTGGAACCGGATCGTATGGCTACACCTTC
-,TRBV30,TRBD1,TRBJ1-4,CAWRDRVFGTNEKLFF,TGTGCCTGGAGGGACAGGGTCTTCGGGACTAATGAAAAACTGTTTTTT